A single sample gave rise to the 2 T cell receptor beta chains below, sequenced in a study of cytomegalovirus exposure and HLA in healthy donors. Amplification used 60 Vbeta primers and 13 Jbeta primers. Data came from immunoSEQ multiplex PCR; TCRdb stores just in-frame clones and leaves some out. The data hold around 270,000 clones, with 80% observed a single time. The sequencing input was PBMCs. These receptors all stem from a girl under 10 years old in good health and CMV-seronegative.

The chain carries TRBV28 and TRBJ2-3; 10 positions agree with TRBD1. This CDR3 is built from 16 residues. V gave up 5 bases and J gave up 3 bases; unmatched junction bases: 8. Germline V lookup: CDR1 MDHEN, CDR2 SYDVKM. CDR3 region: CASSPFPGQGTDTQYF. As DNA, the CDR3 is TGTGCCAGCAGTCCATTCCCGGGACAGGGGACAGATACGCAGTATTTT.

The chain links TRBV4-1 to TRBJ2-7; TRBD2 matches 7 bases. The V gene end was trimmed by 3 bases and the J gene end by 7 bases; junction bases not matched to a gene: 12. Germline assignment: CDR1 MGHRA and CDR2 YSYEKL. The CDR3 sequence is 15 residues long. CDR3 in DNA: TGCGCCAGCAGCCAGGCCCCTTGGGGAGGGCCGGAGCAGTACTTC. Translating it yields CASSQAPWGGPEQYF.